What follows is one T cell receptor beta chain and its context. The data were produced by immunoSEQ multiplex PCR, yet TCRdb's version contains in-frame clones alone and is incomplete. Here the sample spans nearly 200,000 clones, roughly nine tenths being singletons. The sample is drawn from a study of blood T cell repertoires in COVID-19. Trimming took 2 bases from V and 6 from J, leaving 7 bases between them. Germline V CDR1 and CDR2: SSHAT, FNYEAQ (reference sequence). The CDR3 has 13 amino acids. Sample: peripheral blood. This TCR was sampled from a woman between 70 and 85 years old with acute or convalescent COVID-19. The chain uses TRBV7-7 and TRBJ2-2, with D perhaps TRBD2 (5 bases). DNA for the CDR3: TGTGCCAGCAGCTTAAGGCGGGCCGGGGAGCTGTTTTTT. Protein product: CASSLRRAGELFF.